Listed below are T cell receptor beta chains from one sample, sequenced in a study of T cells after yellow fever vaccination. TCRdb fed the 5' RACE reads into MiXCR, producing one record per CDR3 protein. The table records hundreds of thousands of distinct CDR3 sequences, about 13% of them present only once. Specimen: PBMCs, collected on the day of the yellow fever booster vaccination. The receptors here all came from a man aged 25 to 40 who received the YFV17D yellow fever vaccine. Both conserved end residues are part of each CDR3. The order of the fields is V gene, J gene, clone size, D gene, CDR3 DNA, CDR3 protein. D genes are given only for firm matches. Clone sizes are given selectively: once, few, many, or a class where the clone is expanded.

v_gene: TRBV12-3/TRBV12-4
j_gene: TRBJ1-5
abundance: few
d_gene: NA
CDR3nt: TGTGCCGCCAAGGCGGAGGCCCAGCATTTT
CDR3aa: CAAKAEAQHF

v_gene: TRBV6-5
j_gene: TRBJ1-4
abundance: NA
d_gene: NA
CDR3nt: TGTGCCAGCAGTTTACAGTCGAGGGTGGAAAAACTGTTTTTT
CDR3aa: CASSLQSRVEKLFF

v_gene: TRBV11-2
j_gene: TRBJ2-1
abundance: few
d_gene: TRBD2
CDR3nt: TGTGCCAGCAGCGTACTAGCGGGGAGGGGCAATGAGCAGTTCTTC
CDR3aa: CASSVLAGRGNEQFF

v_gene: TRBV6-2/TRBV6-3
j_gene: TRBJ2-5
abundance: many
d_gene: NA
CDR3nt: TGTGCCAGCAGTTACGGGGAGACCCAGTACTTC
CDR3aa: CASSYGETQYF

v_gene: TRBV20-1
j_gene: TRBJ1-4
abundance: NA
d_gene: NA
CDR3nt: TGCAGTGCCTTGAACCTCCCCGGCGAAAAACTGTTTTTT
CDR3aa: CSALNLPGEKLFF

v_gene: TRBV24-1
j_gene: TRBJ2-1
abundance: few
d_gene: NA
CDR3nt: TGTGCCACCAGTGTTGGCGGCTCCTACAATGAGCAGTTCTTC
CDR3aa: CATSVGGSYNEQFF

v_gene: TRBV12-3/TRBV12-4
j_gene: TRBJ2-1
abundance: few
d_gene: NA
CDR3nt: TGTGCCAGCAGTTTGCGGGACACCAGGGAGCAGTTCTTC
CDR3aa: CASSLRDTREQFF

v_gene: TRBV7-2
j_gene: TRBJ2-7
abundance: few
d_gene: NA
CDR3nt: TGTGCCAGCAGCTTTTTCGGGAGTTGGAACGAGCAGTACTTC
CDR3aa: CASSFFGSWNEQYF

v_gene: TRBV30
j_gene: TRBJ2-2
abundance: few
d_gene: NA
CDR3nt: TGTGCTTTCACGTTTAGAGGGCTGATCCCCGGGGAGCTGTTTTTT
CDR3aa: CAFTFRGLIPGELFF

v_gene: TRBV29-1
j_gene: TRBJ2-5
abundance: few
d_gene: TRBD2
CDR3nt: TGCAGCGTCGGTTCCAGCGGGATCGAGACCCAGTACTTC
CDR3aa: CSVGSSGIETQYF

v_gene: TRBV9
j_gene: TRBJ2-1
abundance: NA
d_gene: NA
CDR3nt: TGTGCCAGCAGCGTAGGGGGTGGGTATTACAATGAGCAGTTCTTC
CDR3aa: CASSVGGGYYNEQFF

v_gene: TRBV7-2
j_gene: TRBJ1-2
abundance: few
d_gene: TRBD1
CDR3nt: TGTGCCAGCAGCTCACGGACAGGGGTGGGCTACACCTTC
CDR3aa: CASSSRTGVGYTF

v_gene: TRBV15
j_gene: TRBJ2-5
abundance: many
d_gene: NA
CDR3nt: TGTGCCACCAGCAGAGGTTCCCCTAAGGGAGAGACCCAGTACTTC
CDR3aa: CATSRGSPKGETQYF

v_gene: TRBV20-1
j_gene: TRBJ2-7
abundance: NA
d_gene: NA
CDR3nt: TGCAGTGCTAGTGAGAGCCGGGCCCCCTACGAGCAGTACTTC
CDR3aa: CSASESRAPYEQYF

v_gene: TRBV4-3
j_gene: TRBJ2-5
abundance: NA
d_gene: NA
CDR3nt: TGCGCCAGCAGCCAAGATACAAGTCTTCAAGAGACCCAGTACTTC
CDR3aa: CASSQDTSLQETQYF

v_gene: TRBV7-2
j_gene: TRBJ2-5
abundance: NA
d_gene: TRBD2
CDR3nt: TGTGCCAGCAGCCTGTCACTAGCGGGAGGGCCTGGAGAGACCCAGTACTTC
CDR3aa: CASSLSLAGGPGETQYF

v_gene: TRBV29-1
j_gene: TRBJ2-3
abundance: few
d_gene: TRBD2
CDR3nt: TGCAGCGCCCCGGGACTAGCGACCACAGATACGCAGTATTTT
CDR3aa: CSAPGLATTDTQYF

v_gene: TRBV29-1
j_gene: TRBJ1-2
abundance: once
d_gene: NA
CDR3nt: TGCAGCGTTGTGGGCCAGAACTATGGCTACACCTTC
CDR3aa: CSVVGQNYGYTF

v_gene: TRBV23-1
j_gene: TRBJ2-2
abundance: few
d_gene: TRBD2
CDR3nt: TGCGCCAGCAGTCAATCTGAGGAATCGGGAGGGGAGGAGAATTATGACACCGGGGAGCTGTTTTTT
CDR3aa: CASSQSEESGGEENYDTGELFF

v_gene: TRBV5-1
j_gene: TRBJ1-5
abundance: few
d_gene: NA
CDR3nt: TGCGCCAGCAGCTTGGTAGCAGGGGATCAGCCCCAGCATTTT
CDR3aa: CASSLVAGDQPQHF

v_gene: TRBV20-1
j_gene: TRBJ2-1
abundance: few
d_gene: NA
CDR3nt: TGCAGTGCTGGAGAGGAGCAGTTCTTC
CDR3aa: CSAGEEQFF

v_gene: TRBV5-6
j_gene: TRBJ2-2
abundance: NA
d_gene: NA
CDR3nt: TGTGCCAGCAACCCCGGGGGGAACACCGGGGAGCTGTTTTTT
CDR3aa: CASNPGGNTGELFF

v_gene: TRBV5-5
j_gene: TRBJ2-1
abundance: NA
d_gene: TRBD2
CDR3nt: TGTGCCAGCAGCTTGGGGCTAGCGGGAACCTACCTCCTAAATGAGCAGTTCTTC
CDR3aa: CASSLGLAGTYLLNEQFF

v_gene: TRBV19
j_gene: TRBJ2-5
abundance: NA
d_gene: NA
CDR3nt: TGTGCCAGTATTGGCGAAGAGACCCAGTACTTC
CDR3aa: CASIGEETQYF

v_gene: TRBV15
j_gene: TRBJ2-3
abundance: few
d_gene: TRBD2
CDR3nt: TGTGCCACCAGCGGAGCTAAACGACACGAGCGGGAGGGAAGCACAGATACGCAGTATTTT
CDR3aa: CATSGAKRHEREGSTDTQYF

v_gene: TRBV4-3
j_gene: TRBJ2-7
abundance: NA
d_gene: NA
CDR3nt: TGCGCCAGCAGCCAGGGCCACTCCTACGAGCAGTACTTC
CDR3aa: CASSQGHSYEQYF

v_gene: TRBV5-1
j_gene: TRBJ2-2
abundance: few
d_gene: TRBD1
CDR3nt: TGCGCCAGCAGCCGAATTACAGGGGATGGAACCGGGGAGCTGTTTTTT
CDR3aa: CASSRITGDGTGELFF

v_gene: TRBV29-1
j_gene: TRBJ2-3
abundance: NA
d_gene: NA
CDR3nt: TGCAGCGTGGGTATGAGCACAGATACGCAGTATTTT
CDR3aa: CSVGMSTDTQYF

v_gene: TRBV30
j_gene: TRBJ1-5
abundance: NA
d_gene: NA
CDR3nt: TGTGCCTGGAGTGAGGGTCGGAATCAGCCCCAGCATTTT
CDR3aa: CAWSEGRNQPQHF

v_gene: TRBV7-9
j_gene: TRBJ2-1
abundance: NA
d_gene: TRBD2
CDR3nt: TGTGCCAGCAGCCCCCTTTCTAGCGGGTCCTACAATGAGCAGTTCTTC
CDR3aa: CASSPLSSGSYNEQFF

v_gene: TRBV27
j_gene: TRBJ2-1
abundance: few
d_gene: TRBD2
CDR3nt: TGTGCCAGCAGTTTATCGAAGCGGGAGTCCTACAATGAGCAGTTCTTC
CDR3aa: CASSLSKRESYNEQFF

v_gene: TRBV3-1
j_gene: TRBJ1-1
abundance: many
d_gene: NA
CDR3nt: TGTGCCAGCAGGGGACACACTGAAGCTTTCTTT
CDR3aa: CASRGHTEAFF

v_gene: TRBV15
j_gene: TRBJ1-5
abundance: few
d_gene: NA
CDR3nt: TGTGCCACCAGCAGAGGAGTAGGACAGCTAAATCAGCCCCAGCATTTT
CDR3aa: CATSRGVGQLNQPQHF

v_gene: TRBV30
j_gene: TRBJ2-2
abundance: NA
d_gene: NA
CDR3nt: TGTGCCTGGAGCGCAGGAGGAGCCCCTCAGGAGCTGTTTTTT
CDR3aa: CAWSAGGAPQELFF

v_gene: TRBV27
j_gene: TRBJ1-1
abundance: NA
d_gene: TRBD1
CDR3nt: TGTGCCAGCAGACTTAACAGGGGGATGAACACTGAAGCTTTCTTT
CDR3aa: CASRLNRGMNTEAFF

v_gene: TRBV28
j_gene: TRBJ2-3
abundance: few
d_gene: TRBD1
CDR3nt: TGTGCCAGCGTCGGCCAGGGGGCTCAAGATACGCAGTATTTT
CDR3aa: CASVGQGAQDTQYF

v_gene: TRBV29-1
j_gene: TRBJ1-6
abundance: few
d_gene: TRBD1
CDR3nt: TGCAGCGTAAGCCCAGGGGGCAATTCACCCCTCCACTTT
CDR3aa: CSVSPGGNSPLHF

v_gene: TRBV7-2
j_gene: TRBJ2-5
abundance: NA
d_gene: NA
CDR3nt: TGTGCCAGCAGCTTAGCCCGGGGGTTAGAGACCCAGTACTTC
CDR3aa: CASSLARGLETQYF

v_gene: TRBV4-3
j_gene: TRBJ2-3
abundance: few
d_gene: TRBD1
CDR3nt: TGCGCCAGCAGCCAAGATCAGAGGGACAGGGGCACAGATACGCAGTATTTT
CDR3aa: CASSQDQRDRGTDTQYF

v_gene: TRBV12-3/TRBV12-4
j_gene: TRBJ1-2
abundance: few
d_gene: NA
CDR3nt: TGTGCCAGCAGTTTAAAAGGGGCGACCGGCTACACCTTC
CDR3aa: CASSLKGATGYTF

v_gene: TRBV5-1
j_gene: TRBJ2-7
abundance: few
d_gene: NA
CDR3nt: TGCGCCAGCAGCCTCACCGCAGCCGGTACCCAGCCCTCCTACGAGCAGTACTTC
CDR3aa: CASSLTAAGTQPSYEQYF

v_gene: TRBV27
j_gene: TRBJ2-1
abundance: few
d_gene: NA
CDR3nt: TGTGCCGTGGGGAGCGGCAGTTACAATGAGCAGTTCTTC
CDR3aa: CAVGSGSYNEQFF

v_gene: TRBV10-2
j_gene: TRBJ2-7
abundance: NA
d_gene: NA
CDR3nt: TGCGCCAGCAGTGGTGGCGCGGTGGGGGAGCAGTACTTC
CDR3aa: CASSGGAVGEQYF

v_gene: TRBV11-2
j_gene: TRBJ2-7
abundance: NA
d_gene: TRBD1
CDR3nt: TGTGCCAGCAGCCCCGGGACAGGGTTCGACGAGCAGTACTTC
CDR3aa: CASSPGTGFDEQYF

v_gene: TRBV3-1
j_gene: TRBJ2-1
abundance: NA
d_gene: TRBD2
CDR3nt: TGTGCCAGCAGCCAAGTGTCGCTAGCGGCCGTGAATGAGCAGTTCTTC
CDR3aa: CASSQVSLAAVNEQFF

v_gene: TRBV20-1
j_gene: TRBJ1-5
abundance: few
d_gene: TRBD1
CDR3nt: TGCAGTGCTACAGGGGGAGGAAGCAATCAGCCCCAGCATTTT
CDR3aa: CSATGGGSNQPQHF

v_gene: TRBV29-1
j_gene: TRBJ2-1
abundance: few
d_gene: TRBD2
CDR3nt: TGCAGCGTTGAAGGGGGGGGAAGGACTGCCTACAATGAGCAGTTCTTC
CDR3aa: CSVEGGGRTAYNEQFF

v_gene: TRBV5-4
j_gene: TRBJ2-7
abundance: NA
d_gene: NA
CDR3nt: TGTGCCAGCAGCTTTGACTCAACCTACGAGCAGTACTTC
CDR3aa: CASSFDSTYEQYF

v_gene: TRBV9
j_gene: TRBJ2-5
abundance: few
d_gene: TRBD2
CDR3nt: TGTGCCAGCAGCGTTAGCACCGGACTAGCGGAAGAGACCCAGTACTTC
CDR3aa: CASSVSTGLAEETQYF